Reported below is one T cell receptor beta chain. The sample comes from a study of cytomegalovirus exposure and HLA in healthy donors. The PCR made use of 60 Vbeta and 13 Jbeta primers. Generated by immunoSEQ multiplex PCR, the TCRdb table keeps only in-frame clones and is missing some. The sample has roughly 50,000 clones. V was clipped by 4 bases and J by 6 bases; unmatched bases: 8. The germline V gene encodes CDR1 SGHRS and CDR2 YFSETQ. The CDR3 runs 14 residues. The chain uses TRBV5-1 and TRBJ1-2; 8 nucleotides align to TRBD1. This receptor was obtained from an older woman in good health and CMV-seropositive. The sequencing sample was made of PBMCs. In nucleotides, the CDR3 is TGCGCCAGCAGCACCGGACAGGGTTTCGATGGCTACACCTTC. Translated: CASSTGQGFDGYTF.